Below are 7 T cell receptor beta chains sequenced from a single sample in a study of metastatic and nonmetastatic thyroid tumors. Patients underwent thyroid surgery, and none had received any treatment before it. With MiXCR, TCRdb reprocessed the PCR reads. The sample consists of some 29,000 clones, around 7.4% of them appearing once. The specimen was blood. Source of these receptors: a female donor with papillary thyroid cancer or a benign thyroid nodule (not recorded which). Some clones in this sample may be carry-over from other donors' samples.

This clone was observed many times. The chain joins TRBV27 to TRBJ1-6; the match to TRBD1 covers 7 bases. The CDR3 loop spans 14 amino acids. Germline CDR1 MNHEY, CDR2 SMNVEV (reference sequence). J was trimmed by 2 bases and V by 8 bases; bases with no gene match: 3. The CDR3 sequence: CASRGTAYNSPLHF. The CDR3 DNA reads as TGTGCCAGCCGCGGGACAGCCTATAATTCACCCCTCCACTTT.

This clone was recorded many times. The chain combines TRBV29-1 with TRBJ1-1; D is possibly TRBD1 (6 bases). Germline V gene data show CDR1 as SQVTM and CDR2 as ANQGSEA. V lost 7 bases to trimming and J lost 1 base, with 13 bases between them. The CDR3 is 13 residues long. The CDR3 DNA reads as TGCAGCGCTATGGGACACCCGAACACTGAAGCTTTCTTT. Its protein is CSAMGHPNTEAFF.

This clone was seen repeatedly, ten times or more. The gene calls are TRBV5-1 and TRBJ2-3; unclear D gene. CDR1 SGHRS and CDR2 YFSETQ come from the germline V gene. V was cut by 4 bases and J by 6 bases, with 12 bases left in between. The CDR3 extends over 13 amino acids. CDR3 sequence reads: CASSLFEVDTQYF. The CDR3 coding sequence is TGCGCCAGCAGCCTCTTTGAGGTCGATACGCAGTATTTT.

On this clone itself: A read error may be the cause here, since a much bigger clone is one base away. CDR3 residues: CASSTRTIGGTDTQYF. The CDR3, as DNA: TGTGCCAGCTCAACCCGGACTATCGGGGGAACAGATACGCAGTATTTT. The V and J genes are TRBV18 and TRBJ2-3; D possibly corresponds to TRBD2 (6 bases). V lost 5 bases to trimming and J lost 3 bases, with 18 bases between them. The length of the CDR3 is 16 residues. The germline CDR1 and CDR2 sequences are KGHSH and LQKENI.

This clone was detected ten times or more. The V call is TRBV7-2, the J call TRBJ1-6; 7 bases map to TRBD1. V trimming: 5 bases; J trimming: 10 bases; junction bases outside the gene matches: 8. Germline values: CDR1 SGHTA, CDR2 FQGNSA. The CDR3 is made up of 14 amino acids. The CDR3 bases are TGTGCCAGCAGCCGACAGGGTGAACTCTCACCCCTCCACTTT. As protein: CASSRQGELSPLHF. The entire variable domain, with the rest obtained from reference TRBV7-2 and TRBJ1-6, is as follows: GAGVSQSPSNKVTEKGKDVELRCDPISGHTALYWYRQSLGQGLEFLIYFQGNSAPDKSGLPSDRFSAERTGGSVSTLTIQRTQQEDSAVYLCASSRQGELSPLHFGNGTRLTVT.

The table lists this clone with many counts. In DNA, the CDR3 is TGCGCCAGCAGCCAGGGGGCAGGCACGATCCAAGAGACCCAGTACTTC. It yields the protein CASSQGAGTIQETQYF. This sequence joins TRBV5-1 and TRBJ2-5; 8 bases are a match to TRBD1. V shed 4 bases, J shed 1 base, and the junction held 9 bases outside the gene matches. Germline V gene lookup returns CDR1 SGHRS and CDR2 YFSETQ. The CDR3 loop spans 16 amino acids.

At least ten counts were recorded for this clone. The chain has TRBV4-1 and TRBJ2-3; D not certain. The CDR3 spans 17 residues. CDR1 MGHRA and CDR2 YSYEKL come from the germline V gene. Trimming stripped 0 bases from V and 2 bases from J, with 15 bases between. As DNA, the CDR3 is TGCGCCAGCAGCCAAGATAAAAGACGAGATTTCACAGATACGCAGTATTTT. Protein sequence: CASSQDKRRDFTDTQYF.